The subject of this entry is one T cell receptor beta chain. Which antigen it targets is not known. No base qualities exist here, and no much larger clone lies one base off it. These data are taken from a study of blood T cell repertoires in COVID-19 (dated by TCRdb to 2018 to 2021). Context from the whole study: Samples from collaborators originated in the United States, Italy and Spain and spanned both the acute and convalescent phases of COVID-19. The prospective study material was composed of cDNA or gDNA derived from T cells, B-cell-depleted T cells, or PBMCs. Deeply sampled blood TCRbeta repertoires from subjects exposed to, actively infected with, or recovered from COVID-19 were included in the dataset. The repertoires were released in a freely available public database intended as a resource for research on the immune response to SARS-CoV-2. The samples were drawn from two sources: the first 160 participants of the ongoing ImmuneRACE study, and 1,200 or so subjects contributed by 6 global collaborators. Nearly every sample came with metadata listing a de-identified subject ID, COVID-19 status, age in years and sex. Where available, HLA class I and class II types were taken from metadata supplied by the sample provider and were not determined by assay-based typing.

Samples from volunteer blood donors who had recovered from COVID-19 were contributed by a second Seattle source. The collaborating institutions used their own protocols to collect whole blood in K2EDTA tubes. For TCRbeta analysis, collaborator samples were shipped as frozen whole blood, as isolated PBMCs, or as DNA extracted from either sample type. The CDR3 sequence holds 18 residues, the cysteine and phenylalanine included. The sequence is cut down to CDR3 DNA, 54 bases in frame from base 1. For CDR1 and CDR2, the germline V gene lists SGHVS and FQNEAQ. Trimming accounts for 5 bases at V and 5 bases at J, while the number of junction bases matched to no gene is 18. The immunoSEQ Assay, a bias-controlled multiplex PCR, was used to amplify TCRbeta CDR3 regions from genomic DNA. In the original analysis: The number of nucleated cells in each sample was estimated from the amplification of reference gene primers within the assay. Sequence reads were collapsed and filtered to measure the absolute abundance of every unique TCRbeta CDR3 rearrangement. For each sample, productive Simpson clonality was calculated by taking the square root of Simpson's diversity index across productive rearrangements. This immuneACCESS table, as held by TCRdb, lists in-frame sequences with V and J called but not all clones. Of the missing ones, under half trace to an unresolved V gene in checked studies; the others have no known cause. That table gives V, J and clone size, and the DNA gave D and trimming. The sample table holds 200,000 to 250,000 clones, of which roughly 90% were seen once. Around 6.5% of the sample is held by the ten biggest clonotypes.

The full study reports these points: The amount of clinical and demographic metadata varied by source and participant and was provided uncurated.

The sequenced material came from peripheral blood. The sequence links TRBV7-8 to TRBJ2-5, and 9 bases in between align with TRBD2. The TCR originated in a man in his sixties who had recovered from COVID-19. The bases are TGTGCCAGCAGCCCTCGGGGTAGCGGGAGCTTACGAGGGGAGACCCAGTACTTC. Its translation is CASSPRGSGSLRGETQYF.